The next 12 T cell receptor beta chains were all read from a single sample in a study of T cells expressing NK-cell markers. TCRdb reworked the 5' RACE reads into one entry per CDR3 protein, no DNA. Its table records about 160,000 distinct CDR3 sequences. What was sequenced was blood T cells: a sorted CD56 or NKG2C T cell subset, CD4+ or CD8+ T cells, or bulk PBMC T cells (not recorded which). Source of these receptors: a woman aged 18 to 69 in good health.

The chain combines TRBV2 with TRBJ2-2; the D call from TCRdb, TRBD1, cannot be confirmed without DNA. There are 14 residues in the CDR3. From germline, CDR1 is SNHLY and CDR2 FYNNEI. The CDR3 loop is CASQTGANTGELFF.

The rearrangement uses TRBV10-3 and TRBJ1-6. Germline V CDR1 and CDR2: ENHRY, SYGVKD. CDR3 length: 15 amino acids. The CDR3: CAIRREGNRNSPLHF.

The rearrangement uses TRBV10-3 and TRBJ1-4; TCRdb gives TRBD1 as the D gene, but with no DNA this cannot be confirmed. The CDR3 is 15 residues long. Germline V gives CDR1 ENHRY, CDR2 SYGVKD. The CDR3: CAISPDRALSEKLFF.

The chain links TRBV7-2 to TRBJ1-4. Germline V CDR1 and CDR2: SGHTA, FQGNSA. This CDR3 is 15 amino acids long. The CDR3 loop reads CASSLRAFNNEKLFF. Based on the CDR3 plus reference TRBV7-2 and TRBJ1-4, the full variable domain is GAGVSQSPSNKVTEKGKDVELRCDPISGHTALYWYRQSLGQGLEFLIYFQGNSAPDKSGLPSDRFSAERTGGSVSTLTIQRTQQEDSAVYLCASSLRAFNNEKLFFGSGTQLSVL.

V usage is TRBV7-9 and J usage is TRBJ1-1. Germline V CDR1 and CDR2: SEHNR, FQNEAQ (reference sequence). This CDR3 spans 13 amino acids. The CDR3 sequence is CASSHSGSNEAFF.

V is TRBV7-9 and J is TRBJ2-7; TCRdb returns TRBD1, unconfirmable since there is no DNA. Germline-derived CDR1 and CDR2 are SEHNR and FQNEAQ (reference sequence). The CDR3 is made up of 13 amino acids. The CDR3 is CASSSKAGVVLYF.

V usage is TRBV18 and J usage is TRBJ2-6. The CDR3 contains 17 residues. Germline loops: CDR1 KGHSH, CDR2 LQKENI. The CDR3 protein is CASSPRDLISGANVLTF.

V usage is TRBV19 and J usage is TRBJ2-1; TCRdb indicates TRBD2, and absent DNA this call remains unverified. In germline, CDR1 is LNHDA, CDR2 SQIVND (reference sequence). CDR3 length: 16 amino acids. The CDR3 loop is CASSRGLAGVRNEQFF.

The chain links TRBV20-1 to TRBJ1-2. CDR1 and CDR2 (germline): DFQATT, SNEGSKA (reference sequence). This CDR3 is built from 11 residues. CDR3 amino acids: CSVGRAYGYTF.

The V call is TRBV6-1, the J call TRBJ2-1; checking the TCRdb D call of TRBD2 is not possible without DNA. The germline CDR1 and CDR2 sequences are MNHNS and SASEGT. This CDR3 is 15 amino acids long. CDR3 sequence reads: CASSKPGLSYNEQFF.

This rearrangement joins TRBV20-1 to TRBJ2-3. This CDR3 region has 13 residues. Germline-derived CDR1 and CDR2 are DFQATT and SNEGSKA (reference sequence). This CDR3 reads CSASGITTDTQYF.

The chain joins TRBV5-1 to TRBJ1-4; TCRdb's D call of TRBD1 is untestable without DNA. Germline lookup yields CDR1 SGHRS and CDR2 YFSETQ. The CDR3 is 18 amino acids. CDR3 residues: CASGTGGATFATNEKLFF.